The T cell receptor (beta chain) under discussion was sequenced for a study of response to subunit inactivated influenza vaccine. Whole-study results and caveats: There was a suggestion from the authors that each seasonal influenza vaccination recruits few new T cells.

TCRdb called the RT-PCR reads again in MiXCR, with one record for every CDR3 protein. Of some 600,000 distinct CDR3 sequences in the sample, around 15% were seen once. Many counts were recorded for this clonotype. The antigen is undetermined. V was shortened by 1 base and J by 9 bases, with 16 bases between the two germline ends. The germline V gene encodes CDR1 SGHVS and CDR2 FQNEAQ. This CDR3 has 15 residues. The specimen was PBMCs from blood, collected around two weeks before vaccination. The chain has TRBV7-8 and TRBJ2-1; tentative D call: TRBD1 (5 bases). The clonotype was recovered from a man in his forties or fifties who received an inactivated influenza vaccine. In nucleotides, the CDR3 is TGTGCCAGCAGCTTAGATGCAGGTCAGGGCTTTGAGCAGTTCTTC. Amino acids: CASSLDAGQGFEQFF.